The clone carrying this TCR beta chain showed up many times. Its cognate antigen is unknown. Semi-nested PCR with Nested Universal Primer A followed constant-region reverse priming of full-length variable regions. MiXCR, applied by TCRdb to the 5' RACE reads, yields one record per CDR3 protein. In the table there are tens of thousands of distinct CDR3 sequences, approximately 22% of which are singletons. V lost 2 bases and J 1 base, leaving 8 bases between the germline ends. The V gene's germline CDR1 is MNHEY and CDR2 SVGAGI. CDR3 length equals 14 residues. Cells sorted as Tregs were CD4+, CD25+ and CD127-/low. Notes on the study in general: The larger cohort examined one V-J beta rearrangement, not whole repertoires. Tumor memory CD4+ T cell TCR gene usage clustered with blood and lymph node memory CD4+ cells and lymph node naive CD4+ cells.

This sequence was found in a female donor with breast cancer. The rearrangement joins TRBV6-5 to TRBJ1-1; TRBD1 is a possible D gene (6 bases). The sequenced sample consisted of Tregs sorted from blood. CDR3 amino acids: CASSYRGRNTEAFF. As DNA, the CDR3 is TGTGCCAGCAGTTACCGGGGGCGGAACACTGAAGCTTTCTTT.